Described below is a single T cell receptor (beta chain) sequence and its context. Its antigen is not identified. The sample originates from a study of cytomegalovirus exposure and HLA in healthy donors. The study, taken as a whole, reports: Apparent HLA restriction characterized most CMV-associated TCR beta chains in a later analysis. There were some public TCRs occurring in many donors, but most TCR sequences were rare. Later work associated fewer than 20,000 TCR beta sequences with HLA alleles at 0.05 false discovery rate.

Germline CDR1 is SGHNT and CDR2 is YYREEE (reference sequence). This CDR3 region has 15 residues. J lost 6 bases, V lost 1 base, and 9 bases had no gene match. The PCR had 60 Vbeta and 13 Jbeta primers. Libraries were prepared by immunoSEQ multiplex PCR; TCRdb keeps only in-frame clonotypes and omits some of them. The table has 100,000 to 120,000 clones, 60% to 80% seen once. As for the donors, each was a healthy bone marrow donor. The chain links TRBV5-4 to TRBJ2-7; the match to TRBD2 covers 8 bases. The origin of this receptor is a man aged 18 to 30 in good health and CMV-seropositive. The sequencing sample was made of PBMCs. The CDR3 reads CASSLYVGGAGEQYF. Here the CDR3 DNA reads TGTGCCAGCAGCTTGTATGTCGGGGGGGCAGGCGAGCAGTACTTC.